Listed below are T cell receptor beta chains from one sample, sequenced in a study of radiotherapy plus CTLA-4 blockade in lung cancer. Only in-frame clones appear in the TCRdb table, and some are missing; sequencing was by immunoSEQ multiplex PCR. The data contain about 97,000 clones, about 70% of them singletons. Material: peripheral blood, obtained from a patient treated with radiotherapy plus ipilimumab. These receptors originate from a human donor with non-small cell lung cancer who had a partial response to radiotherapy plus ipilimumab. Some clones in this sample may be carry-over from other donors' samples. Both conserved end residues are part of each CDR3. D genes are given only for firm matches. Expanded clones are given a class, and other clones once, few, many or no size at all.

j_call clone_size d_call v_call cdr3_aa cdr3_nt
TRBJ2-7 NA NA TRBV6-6 CASRTPGGYEQYF TGTGCCAGCAGGACACCCGGGGGCTACGAGCAGTACTTC
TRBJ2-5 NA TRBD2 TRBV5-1 CASSLALAGGAGQETQYF TGCGCCAGCAGCTTGGCGTTAGCGGGGGGTGCGGGCCAAGAGACCCAGTACTTC
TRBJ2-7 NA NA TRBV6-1 CASLDSPWEQYF TGTGCCAGTTTGGACAGCCCCTGGGAGCAGTACTTC
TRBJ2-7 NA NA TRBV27 CASSFGRGSEQYF TGTGCCAGCAGTTTCGGCCGGGGGTCCGAGCAGTACTTC
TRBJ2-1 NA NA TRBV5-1 CASSLEGAGYNEQFF TGCGCCAGCAGCCTAGAGGGCGCGGGGTACAATGAGCAGTTCTTC
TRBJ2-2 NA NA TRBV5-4 CASSHTSAGELFF TGTGCCAGCAGTCACACTAGTGCCGGGGAGCTGTTTTTT
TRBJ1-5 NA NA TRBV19 CASSFSGDQPQHF TGTGCCAGTAGTTTTTCAGGGGATCAGCCCCAGCATTTT
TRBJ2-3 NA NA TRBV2 CARGGSRSTDTQYF TGTGCCAGAGGGGGATCCCGGTCCACAGATACGCAGTATTTT
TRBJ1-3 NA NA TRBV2 CASSLDSSGNTIYF TGTGCCAGCAGTTTGGACAGCTCTGGAAACACCATATATTTT
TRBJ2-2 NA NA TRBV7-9 CASSLIQGPTGELFF TGTGCCAGCAGCTTAATCCAGGGTCCCACCGGGGAGCTGTTTTTT
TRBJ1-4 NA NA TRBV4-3 CASSRHRLGSEKLFF TGCGCCAGCAGCCGCCACAGGTTGGGAAGTGAAAAACTGTTTTTT
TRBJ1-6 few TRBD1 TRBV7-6 CASSLNQGDNSPLHF TGTGCCAGCAGCTTGAATCAGGGGGATAATTCACCCCTCCACTTT
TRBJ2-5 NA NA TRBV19 CASSIGTKETQYF TGTGCCAGTAGTATAGGGACTAAAGAGACCCAGTACTTC
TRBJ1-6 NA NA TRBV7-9 CASNQPLENSPLHF TGTGCCAGCAACCAACCCTTAGAAAATTCACCCCTCCACTTT
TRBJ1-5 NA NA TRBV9 CASSVKRTLRTGNQPQHF TGTGCCAGCAGCGTCAAGAGGACCCTTAGGACAGGCAATCAGCCCCAGCATTTT
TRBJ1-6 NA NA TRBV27 CASSLHGGPLHF TGTGCCAGCAGTTTACACGGGGGACCCCTCCACTTT
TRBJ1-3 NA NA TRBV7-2 CASSFVLMESSGNTIYF TGTGCCAGCAGCTTTGTCTTAATGGAGAGCTCTGGAAACACCATATATTTT
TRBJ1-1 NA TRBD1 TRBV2 CASMQEDRSTEAFF TGTGCCAGCATGCAAGAGGACAGGAGCACTGAAGCTTTCTTT
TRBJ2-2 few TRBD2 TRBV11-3 CASSLGLGNRELFF TGTGCCAGCAGCTTGGGACTAGGAAACCGGGAGCTGTTTTTT
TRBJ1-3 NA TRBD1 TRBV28 CASNGQGASLIAGNTIYF TGTGCCAGCAACGGACAGGGGGCGAGTCTTATCGCTGGAAACACCATATATTTT
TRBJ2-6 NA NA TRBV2 CASSERRTDRGPSGANVLTF TGTGCCAGCAGTGAGCGAAGGACAGACCGTGGACCTTCTGGGGCCAACGTCCTGACTTTC
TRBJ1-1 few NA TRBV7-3 CASSFRGGTEAFF TGTGCCAGCAGCTTCCGGGGGGGCACTGAAGCTTTCTTT
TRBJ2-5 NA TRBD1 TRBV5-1 CASSEVTGGAETQYF TGCGCCAGCAGCGAGGTTACAGGGGGCGCAGAGACCCAGTACTTC
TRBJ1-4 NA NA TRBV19 CASSIEAGEKLFF TGTGCCAGTAGTATAGAGGCGGGCGAAAAACTGTTTTTT
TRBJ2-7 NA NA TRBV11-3 CASSLSVLYEQYF TGTGCCAGCAGCTTATCAGTGCTTTACGAGCAGTACTTC
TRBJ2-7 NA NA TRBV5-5 CASRIPGSYEQYF TGTGCCAGCAGAATTCCGGGGTCCTACGAGCAGTACTTC
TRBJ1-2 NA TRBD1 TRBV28 CASSQPGQPYGYTF TGTGCCAGCAGTCAACCGGGACAGCCATATGGCTACACCTTC
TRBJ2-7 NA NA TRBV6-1 CASCRAGSYYEQYF TGTGCCAGCTGTCGGGCGGGGAGCTACTACGAGCAGTACTTC
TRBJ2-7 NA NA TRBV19 CASSKGTSSSYEQYF TGTGCCAGTAGTAAGGGGACATCTAGCTCCTACGAGCAGTACTTC
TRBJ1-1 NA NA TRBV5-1 CASSPQGFTEAFF TGCGCCAGCAGCCCGCAGGGGTTCACTGAAGCTTTCTTT
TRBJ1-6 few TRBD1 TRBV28 CASRKGAGNSPLHF TGTGCCAGCAGGAAGGGGGCAGGCAATTCACCCCTCCACTTT
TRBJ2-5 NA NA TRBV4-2 CASSRGDQETQYF TGTGCCAGCAGCCGGGGGGACCAAGAGACCCAGTACTTC
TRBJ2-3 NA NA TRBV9 CASSVEESTSEYF TGTGCCAGCAGCGTAGAGGAGTCTACATCGGAGTATTTT
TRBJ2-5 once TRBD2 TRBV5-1 CASSPDGTSEETQYF TGCGCCAGCAGCCCGGACGGGACTAGCGAAGAGACCCAGTACTTC
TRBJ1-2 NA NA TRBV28 CASSTAGTLEGYGYTF TGTGCCAGCAGCACCGCGGGGACCTTGGAGGGCTATGGCTACACCTTC
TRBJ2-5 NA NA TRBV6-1 CASSGTLRETQYF TGTGCCAGCAGTGGGACTCTAAGAGAGACCCAGTACTTC
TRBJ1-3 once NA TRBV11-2 CASSDNKSLDRRYTIYF TGTGCCAGCAGCGATAACAAATCCCTAGACAGGCGGTACACCATATATTTT
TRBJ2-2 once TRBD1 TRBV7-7 CASSFGQGSTGELFF TGTGCCAGCAGCTTCGGACAGGGGAGTACCGGGGAGCTGTTTTTT
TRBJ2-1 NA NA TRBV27 CASSFFKTRSPYNEQFF TGTGCCAGCAGTTTCTTCAAGACTCGGAGCCCCTACAATGAGCAGTTCTTC
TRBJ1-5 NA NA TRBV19 CASSIAGIGVGQPQHF TGTGCCAGTAGTATAGCAGGTATAGGCGTCGGTCAGCCCCAGCATTTT
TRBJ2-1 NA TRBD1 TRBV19 CASSIDPPGQNNEQFF TGTGCCAGTAGTATAGACCCCCCGGGACAGAACAATGAGCAGTTCTTC
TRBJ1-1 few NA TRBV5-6 CASSFGGVNTEAFF TGTGCCAGCAGCTTCGGGGGGGTTAATACTGAAGCTTTCTTT
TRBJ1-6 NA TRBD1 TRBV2 CASSATKGALGSPLHF TGTGCCAGCAGTGCGACTAAGGGGGCGTTGGGTTCACCCCTCCACTTT
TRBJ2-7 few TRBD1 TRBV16 CASSLPGTGIGYEQYF TGTGCCAGCAGCCTACCCGGGACAGGGATAGGCTACGAGCAGTACTTC
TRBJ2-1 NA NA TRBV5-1 CASREGGSYNEQFF TGCGCCAGCCGCGAGGGGGGGTCCTACAATGAGCAGTTCTTC
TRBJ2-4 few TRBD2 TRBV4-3 CASSRSASGRDIQYF TGCGCCAGCAGCCGAAGTGCTAGCGGGAGGGACATTCAGTACTTC
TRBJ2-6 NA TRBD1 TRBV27 CASSLSSGGGGANVLTF TGTGCCAGCAGTTTATCCTCAGGGGGCGGTGGGGCCAACGTCCTGACTTTC
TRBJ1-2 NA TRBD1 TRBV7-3 CASSPNAPGQGEVGYTF TGTGCCAGCAGCCCGAACGCTCCGGGACAGGGGGAGGTTGGCTACACCTTC
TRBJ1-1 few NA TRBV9 CASSVGSVNTEAFF TGTGCCAGCAGCGTAGGATCGGTGAACACTGAAGCTTTCTTT
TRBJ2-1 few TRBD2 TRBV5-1 CASSPRTSGDYNEQFF TGCGCCAGCAGCCCGAGGACTAGCGGGGACTACAATGAGCAGTTCTTC
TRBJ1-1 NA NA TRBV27 CASSFRGQNTEAFF TGTGCCAGCAGTTTCAGGGGACAGAACACTGAAGCTTTCTTT
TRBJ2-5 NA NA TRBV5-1 CASTTGIRQETQYF TGCGCCAGCACAACAGGGATAAGGCAAGAGACCCAGTACTTC